These T cell receptor beta chains were read from a single sample in a study of glioma-infiltrating T cells after dendritic cell vaccination. Profiled with immunoSEQ multiplex PCR; TCRdb holds only in-frame clones, not every one. The table includes tens of thousands of clones, roughly four fifths detected once. The sample was blood, taken before dendritic cell vaccination. Every receptor here comes from a human donor with glioblastoma. The CDR3 runs from the conserved cysteine through the conserved F or W. A D gene is named only where the DNA matches it firmly. The size field is filled for only some rows; it gives once, few, many or a size class.

abundance	v_gene	j_gene	d_gene	CDR3nt	CDR3aa
.	TRBV4-1	TRBJ2-5	.	TGCGCCAGCAGCCAAGATCTAACTAGCCTAACGAAGACCCAGTACTTC	CASSQDLTSLTKTQYF
once	TRBV27	TRBJ2-1	TRBD1	TGTGCCAGCAGCCACCCGGACAGGCTTTACTACAATGAGCAGTTCTTC	CASSHPDRLYYNEQFF
.	TRBV7-9	TRBJ2-3	.	TGTGCCAGCAGCGACTCTTGGGGGCTGAGACGTACGCAGTATTTT	CASSDSWGLRRTQYF
.	TRBV2	TRBJ1-1	.	TGTGCCAGCAGTGAGATGGTGGAGGGTGAAGCTTTCTTT	CASSEMVEGEAFF
few	TRBV12-5	TRBJ2-4	.	TGTGCTAGTGGTTTACGGAGGACAGAGAGGGCCAAAAACATTCAGTACTTC	CASGLRRTERAKNIQYF
.	TRBV6-1	TRBJ2-3	TRBD1	TGTGCCAGCAGTGAGGGACAGATCCTCACAGATACGCAGTATTTT	CASSEGQILTDTQYF
.	TRBV19	TRBJ1-5	TRBD1	TGTGCCAGTAGCCAGAGACAGGGGCACAATCAGCCCCAGCATTTT	CASSQRQGHNQPQHF
.	TRBV4-2	TRBJ2-5	TRBD1	TGTGCCAGCAGCCAAGACCGACAGGGAGAGACCCAGTACTTC	CASSQDRQGETQYF
.	TRBV5-1	TRBJ2-1	.	TGCGCCAGCAGCTTAACGGGTGATGAGCAGTTCTTC	CASSLTGDEQFF
.	TRBV19	TRBJ1-6	TRBD1	TGTGCCAGTAGTATGAAGGGGCTCCGGGACAGCAATTCACCCCTCCACTTT	CASSMKGLRDSNSPLHF
.	TRBV5-1	TRBJ1-1	.	TGCGCCAGCACACGAGACAGGTTAAGGAACACTGAAGCTTTCTTT	CASTRDRLRNTEAFF
.	TRBV29-1	TRBJ2-2	.	TGCAGCGTTGACACGTCAGGGGTAGCCGGGGAGCTGTTTTTT	CSVDTSGVAGELFF
.	TRBV27	TRBJ2-7	.	TGTGCCAGCAGTGACCTTCAGGTCTACGAGCAGTACTTC	CASSDLQVYEQYF
.	TRBV4-1	TRBJ2-3	TRBD2	TGCGCCAGCAGCCGAGCGGGAGTAAGGACAGATACGCAGTATTTT	CASSRAGVRTDTQYF
once	TRBV19	TRBJ2-6	.	TGTGCCAGTACAACCATCGACGGGGCTGGGGCCAACGTCCTGACTTTC	CASTTIDGAGANVLTF
.	TRBV19	TRBJ2-5	TRBD1	TGTGCCAGTAGTGGGACAGGGGGCGGAGAAGAGACCCAGTACTTC	CASSGTGGGEETQYF
.	TRBV7-8	TRBJ2-7	TRBD1	TGTGCCAGCAGCTCAGGGACAGGGCGAGAGCAGTACTTC	CASSSGTGREQYF
.	TRBV5-4	TRBJ2-7	.	TGTGCCAGCAGCTTGGGTGGGGCGAGCTCCTACGAGCAGTACTTC	CASSLGGASSYEQYF
.	TRBV6-1	TRBJ1-2	.	TGTGCCAGCGACTTACAGGCGAACTATGGCTACACCTTC	CASDLQANYGYTF
.	TRBV29-1	TRBJ1-5	.	TGCAGCGTTACAACAGGTAGCAATCAGCCCCAGCATTTT	CSVTTGSNQPQHF
.	TRBV15	TRBJ1-4	TRBD1	TGTGCCACCCACGGACAGGACGACCTAAAACTGTTTTTT	CATHGQDDLKLFF
few	TRBV6-5	TRBJ1-5	.	TGTGCCAGCAGGATGGGGGGTGGGCAGCCCCAGCATTTT	CASRMGGGQPQHF
.	TRBV5-4	TRBJ2-2	TRBD2	TGTGCCAGCAGCTTGGCGGGAGGGCCGAACACCGGGGAGCTGTTTTTT	CASSLAGGPNTGELFF
.	TRBV10-1	TRBJ2-1	TRBD2	TGCGCCAGCAGTGAGCCGGCAGGGAGCGGGAGGGCCGAAGAGCAGTTCTTC	CASSEPAGSGRAEEQFF